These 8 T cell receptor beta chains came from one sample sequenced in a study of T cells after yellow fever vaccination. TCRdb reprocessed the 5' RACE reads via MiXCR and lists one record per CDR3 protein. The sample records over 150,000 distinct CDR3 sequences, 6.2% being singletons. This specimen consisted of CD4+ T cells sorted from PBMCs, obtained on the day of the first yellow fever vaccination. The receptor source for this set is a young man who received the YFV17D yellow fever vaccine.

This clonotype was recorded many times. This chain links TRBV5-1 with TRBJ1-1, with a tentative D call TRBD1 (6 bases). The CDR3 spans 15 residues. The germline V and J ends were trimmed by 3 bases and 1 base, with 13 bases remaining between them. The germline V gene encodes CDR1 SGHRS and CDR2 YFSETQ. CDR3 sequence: CASSYNTGRNTEAFF. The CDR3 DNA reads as TGCGCCAGCAGCTACAACACAGGGAGGAACACTGAAGCTTTCTTT.

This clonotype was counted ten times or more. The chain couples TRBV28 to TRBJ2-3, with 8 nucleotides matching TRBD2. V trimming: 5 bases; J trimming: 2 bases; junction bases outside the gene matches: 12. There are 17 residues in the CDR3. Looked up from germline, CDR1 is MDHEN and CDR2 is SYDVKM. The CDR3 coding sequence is TGTGCCAGCAGTGGGAGCGGGGGAGCACCACTCACAGATACGCAGTATTTT. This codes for CASSGSGGAPLTDTQYF.

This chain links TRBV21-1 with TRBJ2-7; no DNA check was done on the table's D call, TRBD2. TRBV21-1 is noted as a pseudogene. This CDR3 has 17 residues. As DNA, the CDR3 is TGTGCCAGCAGCAAAACCCCGCTTGATGACGCGGGATACGAGCAGTACGTC. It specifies CASSKTPLDDAGYEQYV.

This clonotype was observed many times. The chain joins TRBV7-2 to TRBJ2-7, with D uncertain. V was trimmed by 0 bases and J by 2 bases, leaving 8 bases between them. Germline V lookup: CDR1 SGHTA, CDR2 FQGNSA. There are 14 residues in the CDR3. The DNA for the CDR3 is TGTGCCAGCAGCTTAGCAGGTCGAGCCTACGAGCAGTACTTC. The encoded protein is CASSLAGRAYEQYF. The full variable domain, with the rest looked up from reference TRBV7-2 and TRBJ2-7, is GAGVSQSPSNKVTEKGKDVELRCDPISGHTALYWYRQSLGQGLEFLIYFQGNSAPDKSGLPSDRFSAERTGGSVSTLTIQRTQQEDSAVYLCASSLAGRAYEQYFGPGTRLTVT.

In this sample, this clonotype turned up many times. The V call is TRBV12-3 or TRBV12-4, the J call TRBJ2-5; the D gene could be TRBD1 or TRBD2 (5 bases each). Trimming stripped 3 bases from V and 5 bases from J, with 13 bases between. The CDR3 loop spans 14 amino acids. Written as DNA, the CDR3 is TGTGCCAGCAGTTTTTCCAGGGAGTGGGAGACCCAGTACTTC. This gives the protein CASSFSREWETQYF.

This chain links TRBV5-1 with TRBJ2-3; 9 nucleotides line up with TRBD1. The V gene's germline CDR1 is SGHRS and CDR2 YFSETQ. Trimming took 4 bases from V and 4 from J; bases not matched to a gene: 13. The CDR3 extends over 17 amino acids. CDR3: CASSPNPLGQGSDTQYF. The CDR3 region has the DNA TGCGCCAGCAGCCCCAACCCCCTCGGACAGGGGTCAGATACGCAGTATTTT. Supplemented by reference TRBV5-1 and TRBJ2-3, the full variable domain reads KAGVTQTPRYLIKTRGQQVTLSCSPISGHRSVSWYQQTPGQGLQFLFEYFSETQRNKGNFPGRFSGRQFSNSRSEMNVSTLELGDSALYLCASSPNPLGQGSDTQYFGPGTRLTVL.

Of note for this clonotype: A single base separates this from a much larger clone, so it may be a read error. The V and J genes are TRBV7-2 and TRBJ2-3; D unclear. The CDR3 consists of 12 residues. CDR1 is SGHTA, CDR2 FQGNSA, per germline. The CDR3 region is CASRPYTETQYF. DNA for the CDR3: TGTGCCAGCAGGCCTTACACAGAAACGCAGTATTTT.

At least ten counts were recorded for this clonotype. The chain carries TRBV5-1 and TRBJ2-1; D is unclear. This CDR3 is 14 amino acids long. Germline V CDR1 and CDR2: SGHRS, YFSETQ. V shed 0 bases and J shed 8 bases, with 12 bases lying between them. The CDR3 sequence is CASSLERPADEQFF. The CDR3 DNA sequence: TGCGCCAGCAGCTTGGAGCGCCCGGCGGATGAGCAGTTCTTC. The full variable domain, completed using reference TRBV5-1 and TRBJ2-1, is KAGVTQTPRYLIKTRGQQVTLSCSPISGHRSVSWYQQTPGQGLQFLFEYFSETQRNKGNFPGRFSGRQFSNSRSEMNVSTLELGDSALYLCASSLERPADEQFFGPGTRLTVL.